This T cell receptor (beta chain) emerged from a study of T cells expressing NK-cell markers. About the research overall: The authors derived TCR beta repertoires from sorted CD3+CD56+NKG2C+, CD3+CD56+NKG2C- and CD3+CD56-NKG2C+ T cells. Eight donors were sequenced, of whom seven were HCMV-seropositive, while the remaining one was HCMV-seronegative. Findings of the study overall: Among CD8+ T cells from five or six donors, dominant NKG2C+ clonotypes accounted for 1.0-7.0%. In several donors, these clonotypes also led the CD3+CD56-NKG2C+ fraction.

TCRdb reprocessed the 5' RACE reads and reports one entry per CDR3 protein, with no DNA. The table lists around 110,000 distinct CDR3 sequences. Details on this clonotype: Its antigen is unknown.

This CDR3 spans 14 amino acids. The germline V gene has CDR1 KGHDR and CDR2 SFDVKD. The TCR sequence derives from a woman between 18 and 70 years old in good health. Sequencing input: blood T cells: a sorted CD56 or NKG2C T cell subset, CD4+ or CD8+ T cells, or bulk PBMC T cells (not recorded which). The chain uses TRBV24-1 and TRBJ2-1; TCRdb lists TRBD2, though no DNA is available to test this call. CDR3 amino acids: CATSDFPSDNEQFF.